This T cell receptor (beta chain) is from a study of blood T cell repertoires in COVID-19. Germline V gene lookup returns CDR1 SNHLY and CDR2 FYNNEI. The CDR3 runs to 14 residues. Trimming stripped 8 bases from V and 3 bases from J, with 16 bases between. Sequenced by immunoSEQ multiplex PCR; TCRdb stores in-frame clones only, minus some. This sample yields some 200,000 clones, of which 80% to 90% are seen a single time; around 0.88% belongs to the top ten. This receptor was taken from a young woman who had recovered from COVID-19. The chain couples TRBV2 to TRBJ2-5; tentative D call: TRBD1 (5 bases). What was sequenced was peripheral blood. CDR3 in DNA: TGTGCCAGCTATGCCTTACAAGGGGAAGAGACCCAGTACTTC. Its protein is CASYALQGEETQYF.